This T cell receptor (beta chain) was identified during a study of CD8+ T cells in alopecia areata. Turning to the study itself: Patients remained on tofacitinib for 6 to 18 months and then went 6 months without it.

As for this clone: The antigen is not known.

The germline V gene encodes CDR1 SQVTM and CDR2 ANQGSEA. With 5 bases removed from V and 0 bases from J, the gap between germline ends came to 11 bases. The CDR3 length is 14 residues. Indicated treatment: oral pan-JAK inhibitor, 5-10 mg twice daily. Alopecia areata patients had lesional scalp punch biopsies and peripheral blood taken from them. The authors extracted RNA and reverse transcribed it into cDNA as the sequencing template. Using immunoSEQ multiplex PCR, the repertoire was profiled, and TCRdb retains in-frame clones only, with some absent. The repertoire holds about 260,000 clones, about 60% seen once, with 0.75% to 0.95% in the top ten. Study-wide results and caveats: Tofacitinib significantly brought down scalp clonality and expanded CD8+ clones among top 100.

The clonotype originates from a human donor with alopecia areata. The sample was CD4+ T cells sorted from blood, taken at roughly week 53, from a patient treated with tofacitinib. This chain connects TRBV29-1 to TRBJ2-1; perhaps TRBD1 as D (6 bases). In nucleotides, the CDR3 is TGCAGCGTTTTGGGACACAGCTCCTACAATGAGCAGTTCTTC. Protein sequence: CSVLGHSSYNEQFF.